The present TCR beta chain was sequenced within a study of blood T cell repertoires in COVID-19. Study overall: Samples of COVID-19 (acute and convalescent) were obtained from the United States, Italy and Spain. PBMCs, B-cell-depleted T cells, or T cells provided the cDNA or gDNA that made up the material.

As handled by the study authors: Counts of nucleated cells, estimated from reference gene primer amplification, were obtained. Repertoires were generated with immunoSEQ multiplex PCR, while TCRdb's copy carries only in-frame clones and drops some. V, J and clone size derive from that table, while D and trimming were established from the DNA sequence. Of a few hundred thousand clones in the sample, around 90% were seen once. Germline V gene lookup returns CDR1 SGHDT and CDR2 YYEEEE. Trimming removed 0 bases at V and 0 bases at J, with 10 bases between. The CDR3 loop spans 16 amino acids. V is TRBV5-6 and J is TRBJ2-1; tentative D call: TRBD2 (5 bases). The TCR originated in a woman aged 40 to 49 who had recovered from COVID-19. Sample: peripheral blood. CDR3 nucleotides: TGTGCCAGCAGCTTGGCCGGGGTGAGCTCCTACAATGAGCAGTTCTTC. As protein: CASSLAGVSSYNEQFF.